This passage covers 25 T cell receptor beta chains from one sample sequenced in a study of T-cell memory formation after mild COVID-19. TCRdb used MiXCR to reprocess the 5' RACE reads, holding one entry per CDR3 protein. This table has a few hundred thousand distinct CDR3 sequences, less than 25% appearing once. The sequenced material came from PBMCs or a T cell subset sorted from them (not recorded which). The receptors come from an adult woman who had mild COVID-19 (a few samples of this study predate the infection). Cell type and time point are not known.

The V and J genes are TRBV12-3 or TRBV12-4 and TRBJ2-7; TRBD1 matches at 9 bases. The CDR3 length is 15 residues. Trimming removed 4 bases from V and 3 bases from J; junction bases left unmatched: 7. The chain's CDR3 is CASSSRTGVIYEQYF. The CDR3 nucleotides are TGTGCCAGCAGTTCCCGGACAGGGGTAATCTACGAGCAGTACTTC.

The CDR3, as DNA: TGCGCCAGCAGCCAAGTGGGGACCGCGAGGAATGAGCAGTTCTTC. This sequence encodes CASSQVGTARNEQFF. This chain joins TRBV4-1 and TRBJ2-1; D possibly matches TRBD1 or TRBD2 (5 bases each). This CDR3 is 15 amino acids long. Germline V lookup: CDR1 MGHRA, CDR2 YSYEKL. V was cut by 1 base and J by 7 bases, with 14 bases left in between.

The chain has TRBV4-2 and TRBJ1-1, with unresolved D. The CDR3 is made up of 17 amino acids. Germline CDR1 LGHNA, CDR2 YNFKEQ. V was shortened by 1 base and J by 0 bases, with 15 bases between the two germline ends. CDR3 nucleotide sequence: TGTGCCAGCAGCCAAGGGGAGGGCGCAGTTATGAACACTGAAGCTTTCTTT. This codes for CASSQGEGAVMNTEAFF.

This chain links TRBV7-3 with TRBJ1-1; the D is unclear. Germline V gene data show CDR1 as SGHTA and CDR2 as FQGTGA. V was clipped by 5 bases and J by 5 bases, with 12 bases between them. This CDR3 spans 13 amino acids. CDR3 in amino acids: CASSRQSGTEAFF. The CDR3 DNA reads as TGTGCCAGCAGCCGACAATCGGGTACTGAAGCTTTCTTT.

The chain has TRBV12-3 or TRBV12-4 and TRBJ1-1; D is undetermined. The CDR3 is made up of 13 amino acids. V was clipped by 3 bases and J by 5 bases, with 10 bases between them. The CDR3 bases are TGTGCCAGCAGTTTTTCGGGGTTAACTGAAGCTTTCTTT. Translation gives CASSFSGLTEAFF.

The V call is TRBV10-3, the J call TRBJ1-3; D ambiguous. Germline lookup yields CDR1 ENHRY and CDR2 SYGVKD. With 7 bases removed from V and 1 base from J, the gap between germline ends came to 14 bases. The CDR3 is 15 amino acids. Written as DNA, the CDR3 is TGTGCCATCACCAAAGGACGGGGTTCTGGAAACACCATATATTTT. This codes for CAITKGRGSGNTIYF.

The V and J genes are TRBV7-3 and TRBJ2-3; no clear D gene. CDR1 SGHTA and CDR2 FQGTGA come from the germline V gene. This CDR3 is built from 14 residues. V lost 2 bases and J lost 4, with 10 bases in between. The CDR3, as DNA: TGTGCCAGCAGCTTAGGTACGCCCTCAGATACGCAGTATTTT. Translation: CASSLGTPSDTQYF.

This clonotype was recorded a few times. This sequence joins TRBV6-2 or TRBV6-3 and TRBJ2-1, with 8 nucleotides matching TRBD2. CDR1 MNHEY and CDR2 SVGEGT come from the germline V gene. V lost 6 bases, J lost 2 bases, and 12 bases stayed unmatched. The CDR3 covers 17 residues. CDR3 coding DNA: TGTGCCAGCAGACTATCTTCCGGGACTAGTCCCTACAATGAGCAGTTCTTC. It translates to CASRLSSGTSPYNEQFF.

The chain employs TRBV5-1 and TRBJ2-2, with 7 bases lining up with TRBD1. CDR3 length equals 18 residues. Per the germline V gene, CDR1 is SGHRS and CDR2 is YFSETQ. Unmatched junction bases numbered 13, after V lost 0 bases and J lost 5 bases. The CDR3 nucleotides read TGCGCCAGCAGCTTGGGTCCCTACAGGGGCGCCGGGACCGGGGAGCTGTTTTTT. This gives the protein CASSLGPYRGAGTGELFF.

This chain links TRBV12-3 or TRBV12-4 with TRBJ2-1, with D possibly matching TRBD2 (6 bases). Trimming stripped 1 base from V and 0 bases from J, with 10 bases between. This CDR3 contains 16 residues. The CDR3 coding sequence is TGTGCCAGCAGTTTAGGGGACTGGAGCTCCTACAATGAGCAGTTCTTC. Translation gives CASSLGDWSSYNEQFF.

This clonotype was seen a few times. This rearrangement joins TRBV6-5 to TRBJ2-1; D is possibly TRBD2 (6 bases). CDR1 is MNHEY, CDR2 SVGAGI, per germline. This CDR3 is built from 14 residues. Trimming shortened V by 4 bases and J by 5 bases, and 12 bases separated the two germline ends. Here the CDR3 reads CASSFQRAHNEQFF. CDR3 nucleotides: TGTGCCAGCAGTTTTCAGCGGGCCCACAATGAGCAGTTCTTC.

This clonotype was seen a handful of times. The chain joins TRBV4-2 to TRBJ2-7; 8 bases agree with TRBD1. This CDR3 has 14 residues. V lost 5 bases and J lost 6; bases outside the gene matches: 9. Germline-derived CDR1 and CDR2 are LGHNA and YNFKEQ. CDR3 sequence (DNA): TGTGCCAGCAGCGTCGATCAGGGGGCTCGCGAGCAGTACTTC. Translating it yields CASSVDQGAREQYF.

This clonotype came up many times. The chain links TRBV20-1 to TRBJ1-5, with D possibly being TRBD1 (6 bases). Deletions cut 6 bases from V and 2 bases from J, with 17 bases between. This CDR3 spans 15 amino acids. Germline values: CDR1 DFQATT, CDR2 SNEGSKA (reference sequence). In DNA, the CDR3 is TGCAGTGCCCCAGAGGGCAGGGGTGGCAATCAGCCCCAGCATTTT. This translates into CSAPEGRGGNQPQHF.

This chain uses TRBV7-2 with TRBJ1-4; D unresolved. CDR3 length: 13 residues. From germline, CDR1 is SGHTA and CDR2 FQGNSA. V lost 2 bases and J lost 17, with 18 bases in between. The CDR3 sequence: CASSLYVGWAVFF. DNA for the CDR3: TGTGCCAGCAGCTTATACGTCGGGTGGGCCGTTTTTTTT.

The gene calls are TRBV15 and TRBJ2-7; D possibly corresponds to TRBD2 (7 bases). CDR3 length equals 18 residues. Trimming removed 2 bases from V and 1 base from J, with 21 bases in between. The germline V gene encodes CDR1 LNHNV and CDR2 YYDKDF (reference sequence). CDR3 sequence reads: CATSRTGGWLSGSYEQYF. In DNA form, the CDR3 reads TGTGCCACCAGCAGAACGGGGGGCTGGCTTTCAGGGTCCTACGAGCAGTACTTC.

V is TRBV5-1 and J is TRBJ1-4; D remains unclear. Between the trimmed V and J ends, which lost 0 bases and 3 bases, there was a span of 6 bases. The CDR3 has 14 amino acids. CDR1 is SGHRS, CDR2 YFSETQ, per germline. CDR3 DNA sequence: TGCGCCAGCAGCTTGGCAGAACCTAATGAAAAACTGTTTTTT. Residues: CASSLAEPNEKLFF.

The CDR3 DNA reads TGTGCCACCAGCGGACGACAGGGGAGCTTCGCAGATACGCAGTATTTT. Amino acid sequence: CATSGRQGSFADTQYF. This rearrangement joins TRBV24-1 to TRBJ2-3; 8 bases align to TRBD1. This CDR3 region has 16 residues. The germline V gene encodes CDR1 KGHDR and CDR2 SFDVKD. The junction had 12 bases not matched to a gene; V was cut back by 7 bases and J by 4 bases.

J is TRBJ1-1 and V is TRBV28, with D possibly being TRBD1 (6 bases). Germline loops: CDR1 MDHEN, CDR2 SYDVKM. The CDR3 has 15 residues. V lost 5 bases and J 1 base, leaving 14 bases between the germline ends. The CDR3 reads CASSPQGGRNTEAFF. In nucleotides, the CDR3 is TGTGCCAGCAGTCCACAGGGAGGGAGGAACACTGAAGCTTTCTTT.

The chain employs TRBV12-3 or TRBV12-4 and TRBJ2-7, with D tentatively TRBD1 (6 bases). The CDR3 length is 15 residues. V lost 5 bases and J lost 6, with 20 bases in between. This CDR3 reads CASSRAGAGTGEQYF. CDR3 DNA sequence: TGTGCCAGCAGTCGAGCAGGGGCAGGGACGGGCGAGCAGTACTTC.

This clonotype was detected ten times or more. The genes are TRBV5-1 and TRBJ2-1; TRBD2 might be the D (5 bases). CDR3 length: 14 residues. CDR1 SGHRS and CDR2 YFSETQ come from the germline V gene. The ends were cut back, 7 bases at V and 0 bases at J, with 11 bases in the middle. The CDR3 nucleotides read TGCGCCAGCCATGAGGGATACTCCTACAATGAGCAGTTCTTC. Its translation is CASHEGYSYNEQFF.

The CDR3 loop reads CSVALGSYNQPQHF. The CDR3 nucleotides are TGCAGCGTTGCTTTGGGGTCTTACAATCAGCCCCAGCATTTT. The rearrangement uses TRBV29-1 and TRBJ1-5; no clear D gene. Germline assignment: CDR1 SQVTM and CDR2 ANQGSEA. Trimming stripped 4 bases from V and 3 bases from J, with 13 bases between. The CDR3 loop spans 14 amino acids. The full variable domain, in which reference TRBV29-1 and TRBJ1-5 provide the parts outside the CDR3, is SAVISQKPSRDICQRGTSLTIQCQVDSQVTMMFWYRQQPGQSLTLIATANQGSEATYESGFVIDKFPISRPNLTFSTLTVSNMSPEDSSIYLCSVALGSYNQPQHFGDGTRLSIL.

The chain couples TRBV6-6 to TRBJ2-1; the D gene is possibly TRBD1 (6 bases). The CDR3 consists of 12 residues. V gave up 10 bases and J gave up 5 bases, with 12 bases separating them. Per germline, CDR1 MNHNY and CDR2 SVGAGI (reference sequence). The CDR3 loop is CAISNRDNEQFF. For the CDR3, the DNA is TGTGCCATCTCAAACAGGGACAATGAGCAGTTCTTC.

In its sample, this clonotype was seen a few times. The chain is built from TRBV6-6 and TRBJ2-3, with TRBD2 as a possible D gene (6 bases). The CDR3 has 15 amino acids. Germline assignment: CDR1 MNHNY and CDR2 SVGAGI (reference sequence). V lost 5 bases and J 1 base, leaving 13 bases between the germline ends. The CDR3 loop reads CASSMGGVGTDTQYF. In DNA, the CDR3 is TGTGCCAGCAGTATGGGCGGGGTGGGCACAGATACGCAGTATTTT.

The chain couples TRBV14 to TRBJ2-7, with D perhaps TRBD1 (5 bases). V lost 1 base and J lost 1, with 8 bases in between. The CDR3 spans 14 residues. From germline, CDR1 is SGHDN and CDR2 FVKESK. This CDR3 is CASSQADSSYEQYF. The DNA of the CDR3 is TGTGCCAGCAGCCAAGCTGACAGTTCCTACGAGCAGTACTTC.

V and J are TRBV14 and TRBJ1-1; unclear D gene. With 2 bases removed from V and 5 bases from J, the gap between germline ends came to 9 bases. The CDR3 runs to 13 residues. The germline V gene encodes CDR1 SGHDN and CDR2 FVKESK. CDR3 bases: TGTGCCAGCAGCCAACCAACGGGAACTGAAGCTTTCTTT. Residues: CASSQPTGTEAFF.